Listed here is a single T cell receptor beta chain. The antigen is not known. The sample is drawn from a study of cytomegalovirus exposure and HLA in healthy donors. The study, taken as a whole, reports: Previously analyzed data showed that most TCR beta V segments were productive at a frequency of about 87% or about 30%. A missense variant in DCLRE1C was later tied to TCR beta V- and J-gene trimming.

The PCR made use of 60 Vbeta and 13 Jbeta primers. Per the study methods: Counted up in a later analysis, unique TCR beta chains came to 65 million to 100 million, with around 10 million shared. Measured with immunoSEQ multiplex PCR; TCRdb has only the in-frame clones, and not every one. From that table come the V and J calls and clone size; the DNA was used to work out D and trimming. The table includes fewer than 100,000 clones, roughly four fifths detected once. The germline gives CDR1 MNHNS, CDR2 SASEGT. The V gene end was trimmed by 6 bases and the J gene end by 3 bases; junction bases not matched to a gene: 8. The CDR3 spans 15 residues.

J is TRBJ2-7 and V is TRBV6-1; TRBD2 agrees at 10 bases. This TCR was sampled from a female donor in good health and CMV-seronegative. Specimen: PBMCs. CDR3 protein: CASSATSGEYYEQYF. The CDR3 DNA follows: TGTGCCAGCAGCGCTACTAGCGGGGAATACTACGAGCAGTACTTC.